Listed below are T cell receptor beta chains from one sample, sequenced in a study of cytomegalovirus exposure and HLA in healthy donors. Data came from immunoSEQ multiplex PCR; TCRdb stores just in-frame clones and leaves some out. In the table there are over 200,000 clones, 75% to 90% of which are singletons. The source material was PBMCs. These receptors all stem from a woman in her late teens or twenties in good health and CMV-seronegative. The CDR3 runs from the conserved cysteine through the conserved F or W. Fields, in order: D gene, V gene, CDR3 protein. The D gene is left open where the match is weak.

D: TRBD2
V: TRBV6-5
CDR3: CASSYSSGSSHEQYF

D: NA
V: TRBV30
CDR3: CAWSSPWFGDTEAFF

D: TRBD2
V: TRBV4-2
CDR3: CASSHRLAGGTYEQYF

D: NA
V: TRBV27
CDR3: CASSPADSRHEQFF

D: NA
V: TRBV28
CDR3: CASSFGQAYEQYF

D: NA
V: TRBV11-2
CDR3: CASSSTNHHNSPLHF

D: NA
V: TRBV27
CDR3: CASSLYGPEQFF

D: NA
V: TRBV6-7
CDR3: CASSSRLTPTESTEGYTF

D: NA
V: TRBV5-6
CDR3: CASSLGRQETQYF

D: NA
V: TRBV27
CDR3: CASRRRGSEKLFF

D: NA
V: TRBV28
CDR3: CASSFLIGPQHF

D: NA
V: TRBV28
CDR3: CASSLRGQNYGYTF

D: NA
V: TRBV28
CDR3: CASSFFAWGQVYNEQFF

D: TRBD1
V: TRBV5-1
CDR3: CASTFNRGGRPNTEAFF

D: NA
V: TRBV30
CDR3: CAWSEGSHTEAFF

D: TRBD1
V: TRBV5-3
CDR3: CATSGQGIPSPNQPQHF

D: NA
V: TRBV7-9
CDR3: CASSPRRQGATGELFF

D: TRBD1
V: TRBV30
CDR3: CAWETGHEQYF

D: NA
V: TRBV2
CDR3: CASSADTSTNEKLFF

D: NA
V: TRBV6-6
CDR3: CASSPPRTRDGYTF

D: NA
V: TRBV2
CDR3: CASSEALRSNEQFF

D: TRBD1
V: TRBV28
CDR3: CASSPADRGVGGYTF

D: NA
V: TRBV5-4
CDR3: CASSRELGAIRTEAFF

D: NA
V: TRBV4-2
CDR3: CASSQAGPPQRGTDTQYF

D: NA
V: TRBV27
CDR3: CASSLSGSTVTVTQYF

D: NA
V: TRBV5-1
CDR3: CASSLGSGRYGYTF

D: TRBD1
V: TRBV5-1
CDR3: CASSSDGQGNQPQHF

D: NA
V: TRBV19
CDR3: CASSRASAGAPNEKLFF

D: NA
V: TRBV9
CDR3: CASGTGQDTEAFF

D: NA
V: TRBV11-3
CDR3: CASSLGDASTDTQYF

D: NA
V: TRBV6-6
CDR3: CASSFDSMNTEAFF

D: NA
V: TRBV28
CDR3: CALETSTEAFF

D: NA
V: TRBV9
CDR3: CASSVYTQGYGYTF

D: TRBD1
V: TRBV5-1
CDR3: CASSLGGQGAIGANVLTF

D: TRBD1
V: TRBV19
CDR3: CASSTDRGGGGYTF

D: NA
V: TRBV13
CDR3: CASSLGSRSTDTQYF

D: NA
V: TRBV27
CDR3: CASSLRNEQFF

D: NA
V: TRBV6-6
CDR3: CASSPLGGEQYF

D: TRBD2
V: TRBV5-1
CDR3: CASSLELAGGSDTQYF

D: NA
V: TRBV4-1
CDR3: CASSQPSGTVQYF

D: TRBD1
V: TRBV29-1
CDR3: CSVEKGQGANGYTF

D: NA
V: TRBV6-6
CDR3: CASSYSGGGSYEQYF

D: TRBD1
V: TRBV11-2
CDR3: CASSWTGNDNSPLHF

D: NA
V: TRBV2
CDR3: CASTVARYNEQFF